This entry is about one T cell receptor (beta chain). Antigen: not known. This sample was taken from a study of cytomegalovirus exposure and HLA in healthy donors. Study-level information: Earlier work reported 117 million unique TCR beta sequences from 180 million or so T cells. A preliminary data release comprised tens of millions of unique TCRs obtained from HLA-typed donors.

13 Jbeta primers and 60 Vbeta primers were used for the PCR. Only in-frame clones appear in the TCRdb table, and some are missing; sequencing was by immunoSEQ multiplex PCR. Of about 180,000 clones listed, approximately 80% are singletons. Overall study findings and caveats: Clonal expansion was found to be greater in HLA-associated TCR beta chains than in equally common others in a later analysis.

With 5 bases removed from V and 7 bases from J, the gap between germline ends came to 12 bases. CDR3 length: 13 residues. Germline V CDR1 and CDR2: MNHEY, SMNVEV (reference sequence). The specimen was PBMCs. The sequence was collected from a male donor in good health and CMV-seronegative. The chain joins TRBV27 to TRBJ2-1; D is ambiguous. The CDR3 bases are TGTGCCAGCAGTACTTTAGTTGTGAATGAGCAGTTCTTC. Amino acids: CASSTLVVNEQFF.